The 10 T cell receptor beta chains listed next were all sequenced from one sample in a study of blood T cell repertoires in COVID-19. Profiling relied on immunoSEQ multiplex PCR, and the TCRdb table lists in-frame clones only, not all of them. This repertoire shows under 350,000 clones, 75% to 90% found once; its top ten account for about 4.6%. Specimen: peripheral blood. Source of these receptors: a man aged 35-49 years with acute or convalescent COVID-19.

The V gene is TRBV7-9, the J gene TRBJ1-3, with 7 bases that match TRBD1. Germline V CDR1 and CDR2: SEHNR, FQNEAQ (reference sequence). After removal of 2 bases from V and 6 bases from J, the junction contained 7 bases not matched to a gene. The CDR3 has 15 residues. CDR3 in amino acids: CASSLRQGSENTIYF. CDR3 sequence (DNA): TGTGCCAGCAGCTTACGACAGGGTTCAGAAAACACCATATATTTT.

This chain joins TRBV10-3 and TRBJ1-1, with 8 bases identical to TRBD1. V lost 0 bases and J lost 5; bases outside the gene matches: 14. CDR1 is ENHRY, CDR2 SYGVKD, per germline. CDR3 size: 18 residues. The CDR3 here is CAISESILRTGRGTEAFF. The CDR3 bases are TGTGCCATCAGTGAGTCGATATTACGGACAGGGAGAGGAACTGAAGCTTTCTTT.

V is TRBV3-1 (or the pseudogene TRBV3-2) and J is TRBJ2-2; the match to TRBD2 covers 11 bases. V lost 7 bases, J lost 7 bases, and 11 bases stayed unmatched. This CDR3 comprises 16 residues. CDR1 and CDR2 (germline): LGHDT, YNNKEL (reference sequence). The CDR3 loop is CASTLIAGGHIGELFF. CDR3 sequence (DNA): TGTGCCAGCACCCTGATAGCGGGGGGGCATATCGGGGAGCTGTTTTTT.

The V call is TRBV7-9, the J call TRBJ1-6, with D unclear. The V end was cut by 5 bases, the J end by 11 bases, with 16 bases between. The CDR3 is 14 residues long. Germline V lookup: CDR1 SEHNR, CDR2 FQNEAQ (reference sequence). The CDR3 sequence: CASSLSGLGTPLHF. CDR3 sequence (DNA): TGTGCCAGCAGCCTCAGTGGCCTCGGGACACCCCTCCACTTT.

V is TRBV12-5 and J is TRBJ2-3; no reliable D call. V lost 3 bases and J 5 bases, leaving 15 bases between the germline ends. CDR3 size: 15 residues. Per germline, CDR1 LGHNT and CDR2 FRNRAP. The DNA of the CDR3 is TGTGCTAGTGGTTTAAGCGAGCAAAGTGGAGATACGCAGTATTTT. Protein product: CASGLSEQSGDTQYF. Based on the CDR3 plus reference TRBV12-5 and TRBJ2-3, the full variable domain is DARVTQTPRHKVTEMGQEVTMRCQPILGHNTVFWYRQTMMQGLELLAYFRNRAPLDDSGMPKDRFSAEMPDATLATLKIQPSEPRDSAVYFCASGLSEQSGDTQYFGPGTRLTVL.

The rearrangement joins TRBV24-1 to TRBJ2-1; TRBD2 might be the D (5 bases). V lost 4 bases and J 8 bases, leaving 14 bases between the germline ends. Germline V gene sequence: CDR1 KGHDR, CDR2 SFDVKD. CDR3 size: 14 residues. The CDR3 protein is CATSDPTRNDEQFF. The DNA of the CDR3 is TGTGCCACCAGTGACCCTACTAGGAATGATGAGCAGTTCTTC.

This sequence joins TRBV5-4 and TRBJ1-1; 8 positions match TRBD1. Germline trimming cut 4 bases from V and 4 bases from J; bases unmatched to any gene: 12. The CDR3 covers 16 residues. Germline values: CDR1 SGHNT, CDR2 YYREEE (reference sequence). This CDR3 is CASSGLQQGGVTEAFF. The CDR3 DNA is TGTGCCAGCAGCGGCCTACAACAGGGGGGTGTCACTGAAGCTTTCTTT.

The chain recombines TRBV11-3 with TRBJ2-3; 9 nucleotides align to TRBD1. V dropped 6 bases and J dropped 5; count of bases not matched to a gene: 9. The CDR3 spans 15 residues. Germline V CDR1 and CDR2: SGHNT, YENEEA. The CDR3 region has the DNA TGTGCCAGCAGTCGTCGACAGGGGGATGGAGATACGCAGTATTTT. This sequence encodes CASSRRQGDGDTQYF.

The V and J genes are TRBV19 and TRBJ2-2; D call uncertain. This CDR3 contains 13 residues. Trimming took off 5 bases at V and 8 bases at J, with 12 bases between the two ends. Germline V lookup: CDR1 LNHDA, CDR2 SQIVND (reference sequence). The CDR3 nucleotides read TGTGCCAGTAGTCCCCTTGGAGCAGGGGAGCTGTTTTTT. This sequence encodes CASSPLGAGELFF. The variable domain in full, with the rest retrieved from reference TRBV19 and TRBJ2-2, is DGGITQSPKYLFRKEGQNVTLSCEQNLNHDAMYWYRQDPGQGLRLIYYSQIVNDFQKGDIAEGYSVSREKKESFPLTVTSAQKNPTAFYLCASSPLGAGELFFGEGSRLTVL.

V and J are TRBV5-5 and TRBJ1-2, with D perhaps TRBD1 (6 bases). V shed 2 bases and J shed 4 bases, with 9 bases lying between them. This CDR3 comprises 13 residues. CDR1 and CDR2 from the germline V gene are SGHKS and YYEKEE (reference sequence). DNA of the CDR3: TGTGCCAGCAGCTTCCCGGACAGCTATGGCTACACCTTC. Its protein is CASSFPDSYGYTF.